This paragraph covers one T cell receptor (beta chain) sequence. This CDR3 comprises 15 residues. The ends lost 4 bases at V and 2 bases at J; junction bases unmatched: 5. Germline V lookup: CDR1 SGDLS, CDR2 YYNGEE. This sample is drawn from a study of shared clonotypes between healthy human individuals. CD8 cells classed as naive were CD45RO-negative and positively selected for CCR7, excluding terminally differentiated effector memory CD45RA+ cells. The authors distributed each subset's genomic DNA evenly over several immunoSEQ plates. The repertoire was sequenced with immunoSEQ multiplex PCR; TCRdb's copy has only in-frame clones and lacks some. This sample has around 2.1 million clones; roughly 91% occur once, and the top ten carry around 1.7%.

This receptor was identified in a man aged 18 to 35 in good health. Some clones in this sample may be carry-over from other donors' samples. The sample comprised naive CD8+ T cells from PBMCs. The chain uses TRBV9 and TRBJ2-3, with 9 bases matching TRBD1. The CDR3 sequence: CASSSGQGFTDTQYF. Here the CDR3 DNA reads TGTGCCAGCAGCTCGGGACAGGGATTCACAGATACGCAGTATTTT.